This TCR beta chain appears in the sequencing data of a study of blood T cells in healthy people across ages. At the level of the study: Template switching picked up about one barcoded beta molecule for each two T cells. Notes on the study in general: It was held that diversity estimates obtained from one million T cells represented underestimates.

Alongside a J-beta primer mix, a sample-barcoded 5' primer served in a second PCR lasting roughly 6 to 11 cycles. TCRdb reprocessed the 5' RACE reads via MiXCR and lists one record per CDR3 protein. This table holds some 710,000 distinct CDR3 sequences, about 45% found once. This CDR3 region has 15 residues. Germline-derived CDR1 and CDR2 are SQVTM and ANQGSEA. V was pared by 0 bases and J by 2 bases, with 14 bases between. About this clonotype itself: Antigen specificity is unknown.

The sample taken for sequencing was blood. V and J are TRBV29-1 and TRBJ2-7; D remains ambiguous. This sequence originates from a man aged 80 or over in good health. Here the CDR3 reads CSVEDRYGQTYEQYF. DNA of the CDR3: TGCAGCGTTGAAGATCGGTACGGGCAGACCTACGAGCAGTACTTC.